These T cell receptor beta chains were read from a single sample in a study of blood T cells in healthy people across ages. TCRdb analysed the 5' RACE reads with MiXCR anew, one entry per CDR3 protein. The sample contains 700,000 or so distinct CDR3 sequences, 22% of which appear only once. Sequencing used blood. These receptors all stem from a man between 65 and 80 years old in good health. Both conserved end residues are part of each CDR3. Fields, in order: J gene, D gene, clone size, V gene, CDR3 protein, CDR3 DNA. A D gene is named only where the DNA matches it firmly. Clone size, where shown, is once, few, many, or a class for clones that have expanded.

j_call: TRBJ1-1; d_call: NA; clone_size: NA; v_call: TRBV4-1; cdr3_aa: CASSQDRGGAYTEAFF; cdr3_nt: TGCGCCAGCAGCCAAGATCGGGGGGGGGCGTACACTGAAGCTTTCTTT
j_call: TRBJ1-2; d_call: NA; clone_size: few; v_call: TRBV30; cdr3_aa: CAWSRRYGYTF; cdr3_nt: TGTGCCTGGTCTAGACGGTATGGCTACACCTTC
j_call: TRBJ2-5; d_call: NA; clone_size: NA; v_call: TRBV7-3; cdr3_aa: CASSLTLAETGTQYF; cdr3_nt: TGTGCCAGCAGTTTAACGCTAGCCGAGACTGGGACCCAGTACTTC
j_call: TRBJ2-5; d_call: TRBD1; clone_size: few; v_call: TRBV28; cdr3_aa: CASRDRDSRQETQYF; cdr3_nt: TGTGCCAGCAGGGACCGGGACAGTAGACAAGAGACCCAGTACTTC
j_call: TRBJ2-3; d_call: NA; clone_size: NA; v_call: TRBV29-1; cdr3_aa: CSVERRATDTQYF; cdr3_nt: TGCAGCGTTGAACGAAGGGCCACAGATACGCAGTATTTT
j_call: TRBJ2-1; d_call: TRBD1; clone_size: NA; v_call: TRBV12-3/TRBV12-4; cdr3_aa: CASRTGQGHEQFF; cdr3_nt: TGTGCCAGCAGAACGGGACAGGGCCATGAGCAGTTCTTC
j_call: TRBJ2-3; d_call: TRBD1; clone_size: NA; v_call: TRBV12-3/TRBV12-4; cdr3_aa: CASSSGTGKTDTQYF; cdr3_nt: TGTGCCAGCAGTTCTGGGACAGGGAAAACAGATACGCAGTATTTT
j_call: TRBJ2-4; d_call: NA; clone_size: many; v_call: TRBV10-3; cdr3_aa: CAISESGGIDIQYF; cdr3_nt: TGTGCCATCAGTGAGTCAGGCGGAATCGACATTCAGTACTTC
j_call: TRBJ1-4; d_call: NA; clone_size: NA; v_call: TRBV12-3/TRBV12-4; cdr3_aa: CASSLGDGLEKLFF; cdr3_nt: TGTGCCAGCAGTTTAGGGGACGGACTAGAAAAACTGTTTTTT
j_call: TRBJ2-2; d_call: TRBD1; clone_size: NA; v_call: TRBV19; cdr3_aa: CASNRGRNTGELFF; cdr3_nt: TGTGCCAGCAACAGGGGGCGAAACACCGGGGAGCTGTTTTTT
j_call: TRBJ2-3; d_call: TRBD2; clone_size: many; v_call: TRBV9; cdr3_aa: CASSPTRASGSSDTQYF; cdr3_nt: TGTGCCAGCAGCCCCACGCGGGCTAGCGGGAGCTCGGATACGCAGTATTTT
j_call: TRBJ2-5; d_call: NA; clone_size: few; v_call: TRBV20-1; cdr3_aa: CSARDPDSGVETQYF; cdr3_nt: TGCAGTGCTAGAGATCCAGACTCTGGGGTAGAGACCCAGTACTTC
j_call: TRBJ2-4; d_call: TRBD1; clone_size: few; v_call: TRBV18; cdr3_aa: CASSGQGRGAKNIQYF; cdr3_nt: TGTGCCAGCTCAGGACAGGGGCGGGGTGCCAAAAACATTCAGTACTTC
j_call: TRBJ2-3; d_call: TRBD2; clone_size: few; v_call: TRBV5-1; cdr3_aa: CASSLGTSGGTSTDTQYF; cdr3_nt: TGCGCCAGCAGCTTAGGGACTAGCGGGGGAACTAGCACAGATACGCAGTATTTT
j_call: TRBJ2-3; d_call: TRBD2; clone_size: NA; v_call: TRBV4-3; cdr3_aa: CASSQQSGRAADTQYF; cdr3_nt: TGCGCCAGCAGCCAACAGAGCGGGAGGGCGGCAGATACGCAGTATTTT
j_call: TRBJ1-3; d_call: NA; clone_size: few; v_call: TRBV6-5; cdr3_aa: CASSYSNPREAGNTIYF; cdr3_nt: TGTGCCAGCAGTTACTCGAACCCCAGGGAGGCTGGAAACACCATATATTTT
j_call: TRBJ2-3; d_call: NA; clone_size: NA; v_call: TRBV4-1; cdr3_aa: CASSQAEYNTDTQYF; cdr3_nt: TGCGCCAGCAGCCAAGCGGAGTATAACACAGATACGCAGTATTTT
j_call: TRBJ2-1; d_call: TRBD2; clone_size: few; v_call: TRBV6-1; cdr3_aa: CASSDPGGINNEQFF; cdr3_nt: TGTGCCAGCAGTGATCCGGGAGGGATAAACAATGAGCAGTTCTTC
j_call: TRBJ2-5; d_call: TRBD2; clone_size: few; v_call: TRBV3-1; cdr3_aa: CASSQDLAGNGETQYF; cdr3_nt: TGTGCCAGCAGCCAAGATCTAGCGGGGAACGGGGAGACCCAGTACTTC
j_call: TRBJ1-1; d_call: TRBD1; clone_size: NA; v_call: TRBV12-3/TRBV12-4; cdr3_aa: CASRPTGGSKSEAFF; cdr3_nt: TGTGCCAGCAGACCAACAGGGGGTTCTAAGTCTGAAGCTTTCTTT